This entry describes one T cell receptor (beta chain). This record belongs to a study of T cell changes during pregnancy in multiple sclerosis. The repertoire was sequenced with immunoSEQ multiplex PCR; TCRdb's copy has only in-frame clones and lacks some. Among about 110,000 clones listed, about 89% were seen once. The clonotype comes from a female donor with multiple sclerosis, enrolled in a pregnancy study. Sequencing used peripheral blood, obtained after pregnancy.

CDR3 amino acids: CASTDSGGSYEQYF. The CDR3 DNA is TGTGCCAGCACCGATAGCGGGGGTTCGTACGAGCAGTACTTC. This chain joins TRBV6-5 and TRBJ2-7; 9 bases are shared with TRBD2. Germline CDR1 MNHEY, CDR2 SVGAGI. The CDR3 consists of 14 residues. Trimming at V came to 7 bases and at J to 4 bases, leaving 8 bases not matched to a gene.